This TCR beta chain emerged from a study of blood T cell repertoires in COVID-19 (dated by TCRdb to 2019 to 2021). Study-wide context: Samples from collaborators originated in the United States, Italy and Spain and spanned both the acute and convalescent phases of COVID-19. The prospective study material was composed of cDNA or gDNA derived from T cells, B-cell-depleted T cells, or PBMCs. Deeply sampled blood TCRbeta repertoires from subjects exposed to, actively infected with, or recovered from COVID-19 were included in the dataset. A freely available public database, intended as a resource for researchers studying the immune response to SARS-CoV-2, is where the repertoires were released. The samples were drawn from two sources: the first 160 participants of the ongoing ImmuneRACE study, and over 1,000 subjects contributed by 6 global collaborators. Sample metadata almost always included a de-identified subject ID, COVID-19 status, age in years and sex. Where available, HLA class I and class II types were obtained from metadata supplied by the sample provider rather than from assay-based typing.

V is cut by 2 bases and J by 6 bases, and the space between the germline ends is 13 bases. Spanning cysteine to phenylalanine, the CDR3 consists of 15 amino acids. Just CDR3 DNA is preserved here, 45 bases in frame from base 1. CDR1 and CDR2, per the germline V gene, are KGHSH and LQKENI. Participants in the prospective study were aged roughly 18 to 89 years, lived in 24 United States geographic areas, and enrolled through a virtual design. Cohort assignment in the prospective study relied on participant-reported clinical history from a screening survey and a study questionnaire. Exposed participants had been in contact, within 2 weeks of entering the study, with a person who had a PCR-confirmed or clinician-diagnosed case of COVID-19. In the prospective study, mobile phlebotomists collected whole blood, serum and a nasopharyngeal or oropharyngeal swab from each participant. Additional blood draws and questionnaires over a roughly two-month period could optionally be provided by prospective study participants. Prospective study blood samples were shipped either frozen or at room temperature before DNA extraction.

The immunoSEQ Assay, a bias-controlled multiplex PCR, was used to amplify TCRbeta CDR3 regions from genomic DNA. Concerning the study's data processing: Within the assay, amplification of reference gene primers was used to estimate how many nucleated cells each sample contained. To quantify the absolute abundance of each unique TCRbeta CDR3 rearrangement, sequence reads were collapsed and filtered. For each sample, productive Simpson clonality was calculated by taking the square root of Simpson's diversity index across productive rearrangements. TCRdb limited this immuneACCESS table to in-frame rearrangements with V and J called. A share of clones is missing; checked studies link under half to unresolved V genes, and the rest is unexplained. For V, J and clone size, that table is used; D and trimming come from the DNA. This sample comprises under 400,000 clones, roughly 90% of them detected only once. The top ten clones comprise 0.85% to 1.3% of the sample.

Turning to this clone: Its recognized antigen is unknown. One base away there is no much larger clone; base qualities are not given.

The paper's findings and limits, for the study overall: The quantity of clinical and demographic metadata differed by source and by participant and was supplied without curation.

The V gene is TRBV18 and the J gene is TRBJ1-4; no D gene is confidently identified. The TCR originated in a woman in her 30s who had been exposed to COVID-19. Sequenced input: PBMCs or T cells enriched from blood (not recorded which). DNA sequence: TGTGCCAGCTCACCATCCCCCAGTAAAGATGAAAAACTGTTTTTT. It specifies CASSPSPSKDEKLFF. The reference TRBV18 and TRBJ1-4 proteins fill in what lies around the CDR3, so the full variable domain reads NAGVMQNPRHLVRRRGQEARLRCSPMKGHSHVYWYRQLPEEGLKFMVYLQKENIIDESGMPKERFSAEFPKEGPSILRIQQVVRGDSAAYFCASSPSPSKDEKLFFGSGTQLSVL.